The source of this T cell receptor beta chain is a study of T cell responses to AZD1222 COVID-19 vaccine. General study findings and limits: Sampling captured repertoires only after the peak T cell response.

About this clone itself: Antigen specificity is unknown.

Looked up from germline, CDR1 is SGDLS and CDR2 is YYNGEE. The J segment lost 1 base and the V segment lost 2 bases, leaving 1 base of the junction unmatched. The CDR3 is made up of 14 amino acids. Sequencing used immunoSEQ multiplex PCR; TCRdb keeps in-frame clones, though not all of them. The sample contains 170,000 or so clones, approximately 90% of which appear only once. The TCR sequence derives from an adult in good health. The input for sequencing was peripheral blood, taken on day 0 of AZD1222 vaccination. This chain joins TRBV9 and TRBJ1-1, with 8 nucleotides matching TRBD1. In DNA form, the CDR3 reads TGTGCCAGCAGCGTTGGACAGGGGAACACTGAAGCTTTCTTT. Encoded protein: CASSVGQGNTEAFF. The whole variable domain, remainder taken from reference TRBV9 and TRBJ1-1, is DSGVTQTPKHLITATGQRVTLRCSPRSGDLSVYWYQQSLDQGLQFLIQYYNGEERAKGNILERFSAQQFPDLHSELNLSSLELGDSALYFCASSVGQGNTEAFFGQGTRLTVV.